A selection of T cell receptor beta chains follows, all from one sample in a study of blood T cell repertoires in COVID-19. Here immunoSEQ multiplex PCR was the method, and the copy in TCRdb shows in-frame clones only, minus some. The sample records approximately 93,000 clones, less than 85% being singletons. Material: peripheral blood. These receptors were collected from a man in his 70s with COVID-19, enrolled during active disease. Each CDR3 is given with its conserved first and last residue. Each record gives: clone size, V gene, J gene, D gene, CDR3 DNA, CDR3 protein. A D gene is named only where the DNA matches it firmly. Size tells how often a clone was seen (once, few, many) or the class of an expanded clone, and some rows leave it out.

-	TRBV7-9	TRBJ2-7	TRBD2	TGTGCCAGCAGCGGACTAGCGGAGACCTACGAGCAGTACTTC	CASSGLAETYEQYF
-	TRBV5-1	TRBJ2-2	TRBD2	TGCGCCAGCAGCTTGTCTTCGGGACTAGCAGAGGCCGGGGAGCTGTTTTTT	CASSLSSGLAEAGELFF
-	TRBV2	TRBJ2-1	-	TGTGCCAGCAGAGCGGAGGGCAATGAGCAGTTCTTC	CASRAEGNEQFF
few	TRBV11-1	TRBJ1-6	TRBD1	TGTGCCAGCAGCGTCGGACAGGGCGAATCACCCCTCCACTTT	CASSVGQGESPLHF
-	TRBV4-3	TRBJ2-7	TRBD2	TGCGCCAGCAGCCAAGGGACTAGCGGGACCCAGAGCTCCTACGAGCAGTACTTC	CASSQGTSGTQSSYEQYF
-	TRBV18	TRBJ2-1	TRBD2	TGTGCCAGCTCACCACGGACTAGCGGGAGGGACGTTGAGCAGTTCTTC	CASSPRTSGRDVEQFF
-	TRBV12-3/TRBV12-4	TRBJ1-6	TRBD1	TGTGCCAGCAGTGAACAGGGGAATTCACCCCTCCACTTT	CASSEQGNSPLHF
-	TRBV24-1	TRBJ2-1	TRBD2	TGTGCCACCAGTGATTTGGGACTAGCGGAAAATGAGCAGTTCTTC	CATSDLGLAENEQFF
-	TRBV27	TRBJ1-2	TRBD1	TGTGCCAGCAGTCAGGACAGGGGAGGCTATGGCTACACCTTC	CASSQDRGGYGYTF
-	TRBV4-3	TRBJ2-1	TRBD2	TGCGCCAGCAGCCCAGCGGCTAGCGGCCTCTACAATGAGCAGTTCTTC	CASSPAASGLYNEQFF
-	TRBV6-5	TRBJ2-2	TRBD2	TGTGCCAGCAGTTTTCGCGGGACTAGTCGTTCCGGGGAGCTGTTTTTT	CASSFRGTSRSGELFF
-	TRBV30	TRBJ2-3	TRBD2	TGTGCCTGGAGTGTCGGGACTAGCGGGATCAGCACAGATACGCAGTATTTT	CAWSVGTSGISTDTQYF
-	TRBV5-1	TRBJ2-3	TRBD2	TGCGCCAGCAGCTTGTCCGGACTAGTTTCTGTCACAGATACGCAGTATTTT	CASSLSGLVSVTDTQYF
many	TRBV10-3	TRBJ1-1	-	TGTGCCATCAGTGAGGGGCATGGGGGCTCGACGATGAACACTGAAGCTTTCTTT	CAISEGHGGSTMNTEAFF
-	TRBV7-8	TRBJ2-5	TRBD1	TGTGCCAGCAGCTTAGGGACAGGACAAGAGACCCAGTACTTC	CASSLGTGQETQYF
-	TRBV5-4	TRBJ1-4	-	TGTGCCAGCAGCCAGGGATTACTACATGAAAAACTGTTTTTT	CASSQGLLHEKLFF
-	TRBV5-6	TRBJ1-5	-	TGTGCCAGCAGCTTGGGGTGGACCAGAGGGCCACAGCCCCAGCATTTT	CASSLGWTRGPQPQHF
-	TRBV30	TRBJ1-1	-	TGTGCCTGGTCCCGAACAGCTAACACTGAAGCTTTCTTT	CAWSRTANTEAFF
few	TRBV6-4	TRBJ2-2	-	TGTGCCAGCAGTGAGAACAGGGCGAACACCGGGGAGCTGTTTTTT	CASSENRANTGELFF
-	TRBV24-1	TRBJ2-1	TRBD1	TGTGCCACCAGTGATTCCCGGACAGGGGACAATGAGCAGTTCTTC	CATSDSRTGDNEQFF
-	TRBV19	TRBJ2-7	-	TGTGCCAGTGGGGAGGTTTACGAGCAGTACTTC	CASGEVYEQYF
-	TRBV6-5	TRBJ1-5	-	TGTGCCAGCAGTTACTCCCATAGCAATCAGCCCCAGCATTTT	CASSYSHSNQPQHF
-	TRBV18	TRBJ2-5	TRBD1	TGTGCCAGCTCACTTCGACAGGGGGGGGAGACCCAGTACTTC	CASSLRQGGETQYF
once	TRBV29-1	TRBJ1-2	TRBD1	TGCAGCGCTGGGAAAGGGACAGGGGACACTTTTGGCTACACCTTC	CSAGKGTGDTFGYTF